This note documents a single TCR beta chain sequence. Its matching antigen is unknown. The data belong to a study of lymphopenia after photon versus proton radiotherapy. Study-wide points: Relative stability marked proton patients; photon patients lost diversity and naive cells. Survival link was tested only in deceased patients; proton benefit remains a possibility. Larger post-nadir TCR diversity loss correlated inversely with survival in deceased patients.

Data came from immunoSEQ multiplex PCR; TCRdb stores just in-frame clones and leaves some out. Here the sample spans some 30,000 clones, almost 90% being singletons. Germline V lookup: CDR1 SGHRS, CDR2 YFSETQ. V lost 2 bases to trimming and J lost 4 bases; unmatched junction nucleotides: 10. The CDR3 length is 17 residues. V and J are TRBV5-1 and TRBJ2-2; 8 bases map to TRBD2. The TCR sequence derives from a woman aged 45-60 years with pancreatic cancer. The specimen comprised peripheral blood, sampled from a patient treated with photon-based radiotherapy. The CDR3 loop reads CASSFVRPGLGTGELFF. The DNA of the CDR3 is TGCGCCAGCAGCTTTGTCCGTCCGGGACTAGGCACCGGGGAGCTGTTTTTT.